Listed below are T cell receptor beta chains from one sample, sequenced in a study of T-cell reconstitution after alpha-beta-depleted transplantation in children. Using its own MiXCR run on the PCR reads, TCRdb lists one record per CDR3 protein. The sample lists about 690,000 distinct CDR3 sequences; roughly 15% were seen once. This material consisted of PBMCs from the stem cell graft donor, taken from the stem cell graft. The source is a human donor who donated a stem cell graft to a child with acute myeloid leukemia. CDR3s leave out the opening cysteine and the closing phenylalanine or tryptophan. Fields, in order: clone size, J gene, V gene, CDR3 protein. Where a row states a size, it is once, few, many or the class of an expanded clone; other rows omit it.

clone_size: few; j_call: TRBJ1-2; v_call: TRBV5-1; cdr3_aa: ASSRRTDSYNYGYT
clone_size: many; j_call: TRBJ1-1; v_call: TRBV15; cdr3_aa: ATSTSRATEAF
clone_size: .; j_call: TRBJ1-1; v_call: TRBV29-1; cdr3_aa: SVEEGRRGGTEAF
clone_size: .; j_call: TRBJ1-5; v_call: TRBV7-9; cdr3_aa: ASSLDLGPHQPQH
clone_size: many; j_call: TRBJ2-1; v_call: TRBV24-1; cdr3_aa: ATSDHTRGRRQGNEQF
clone_size: many; j_call: TRBJ2-3; v_call: TRBV29-1; cdr3_aa: SVETSGGDTQY
clone_size: .; j_call: TRBJ2-1; v_call: TRBV7-9; cdr3_aa: ASSYRGRNGQF
clone_size: .; j_call: TRBJ2-1; v_call: TRBV30; cdr3_aa: AFAQDNEQF
clone_size: many; j_call: TRBJ1-4; v_call: TRBV29-1; cdr3_aa: SVGAYSGEKLF
clone_size: .; j_call: TRBJ2-3; v_call: TRBV25-1; cdr3_aa: ASSEYFQGGTDTQY
clone_size: .; j_call: TRBJ1-4; v_call: TRBV27; cdr3_aa: ASSFQQATNEKLF
clone_size: many; j_call: TRBJ1-5; v_call: TRBV20-1; cdr3_aa: SARRQGGGQPQH
clone_size: .; j_call: TRBJ1-1; v_call: TRBV20-1; cdr3_aa: SARFDRGSTEAF
clone_size: .; j_call: TRBJ1-1; v_call: TRBV6-2/TRBV6-3; cdr3_aa: ASSYERMDRMNTEAF
clone_size: many; j_call: TRBJ1-5; v_call: TRBV20-1; cdr3_aa: SASVSEGNQPQH
clone_size: many; j_call: TRBJ2-5; v_call: TRBV29-1; cdr3_aa: SVPMLETQY
clone_size: many; j_call: TRBJ2-7; v_call: TRBV20-1; cdr3_aa: SARGTTNSYEQY
clone_size: few; j_call: TRBJ1-1; v_call: TRBV7-3; cdr3_aa: ASSLEGSVTEAF
clone_size: .; j_call: TRBJ2-3; v_call: TRBV12-3/TRBV12-4; cdr3_aa: ASSLGGLAGGHTDTQY
clone_size: many; j_call: TRBJ2-7; v_call: TRBV5-1; cdr3_aa: ASSLVFQESVHEQY
clone_size: .; j_call: TRBJ1-1; v_call: TRBV10-2; cdr3_aa: ASEGARVTNTEAF
clone_size: few; j_call: TRBJ2-1; v_call: TRBV30; cdr3_aa: AWGEGALSNEQF
clone_size: many; j_call: TRBJ1-4; v_call: TRBV20-1; cdr3_aa: SARDRNGTNEKLF
clone_size: many; j_call: TRBJ1-5; v_call: TRBV5-4; cdr3_aa: ASSREGYNQPQH
clone_size: many; j_call: TRBJ1-1; v_call: TRBV20-1; cdr3_aa: SARGKGQTNTEAF
clone_size: few; j_call: TRBJ1-1; v_call: TRBV29-1; cdr3_aa: SVETGLEAF
clone_size: .; j_call: TRBJ2-7; v_call: TRBV5-1; cdr3_aa: ASSSEPSSYEQY
clone_size: few; j_call: TRBJ1-1; v_call: TRBV7-2; cdr3_aa: ASSLVQGTTEAF
clone_size: few; j_call: TRBJ1-5; v_call: TRBV4-1; cdr3_aa: ASSPLDSGVNQPQH
clone_size: .; j_call: TRBJ1-1; v_call: TRBV7-2; cdr3_aa: ASSAGTVKNTEAF
clone_size: many; j_call: TRBJ1-1; v_call: TRBV7-2; cdr3_aa: ASSLDTANTEAF
clone_size: many; j_call: TRBJ2-3; v_call: TRBV15; cdr3_aa: ATSSFGADTQY
clone_size: .; j_call: TRBJ2-6; v_call: TRBV7-6; cdr3_aa: ASSKTGTGANVLT
clone_size: many; j_call: TRBJ2-4; v_call: TRBV6-2/TRBV6-3; cdr3_aa: ASSLEVVSGDIQY
clone_size: few; j_call: TRBJ1-1; v_call: TRBV12-3/TRBV12-4; cdr3_aa: ASSLGFAAAF
clone_size: .; j_call: TRBJ2-5; v_call: TRBV7-9; cdr3_aa: ASSPRRGKETQY
clone_size: few; j_call: TRBJ2-1; v_call: TRBV20-1; cdr3_aa: SGRDRGSYNEQF
clone_size: many; j_call: TRBJ2-1; v_call: TRBV5-1; cdr3_aa: ASSPGTGYNEQF
clone_size: few; j_call: TRBJ2-1; v_call: TRBV5-5; cdr3_aa: ASSIEGVRLGQF
clone_size: .; j_call: TRBJ2-5; v_call: TRBV4-3; cdr3_aa: ASSQDRRGLETQY
clone_size: .; j_call: TRBJ2-2; v_call: TRBV29-1; cdr3_aa: SVEKGIRTGELF
clone_size: .; j_call: TRBJ2-7; v_call: TRBV5-1; cdr3_aa: ASSLVGDLSYEQY
clone_size: .; j_call: TRBJ2-5; v_call: TRBV7-9; cdr3_aa: ASSGVTSDQETQY
clone_size: many; j_call: TRBJ2-1; v_call: TRBV6-1; cdr3_aa: ASSSRDWHYNEQF
clone_size: .; j_call: TRBJ2-1; v_call: TRBV7-7; cdr3_aa: ASSLKIGNEQF
clone_size: few; j_call: TRBJ2-3; v_call: TRBV12-3/TRBV12-4; cdr3_aa: ASSPTGQGDTDTQY
clone_size: few; j_call: TRBJ2-1; v_call: TRBV29-1; cdr3_aa: SVPRDGYNEQF
clone_size: many; j_call: TRBJ2-3; v_call: TRBV7-2; cdr3_aa: ASSFRAGDTDTQY
clone_size: few; j_call: TRBJ2-7; v_call: TRBV5-1; cdr3_aa: ASSWEGSGSYEQY
clone_size: .; j_call: TRBJ2-7; v_call: TRBV6-1; cdr3_aa: ASSPTSGLAYEQY